The 31 T cell receptor beta chains presented below share a single source sample, sequenced in a study of tissue T cells after allogeneic stem cell transplantation. Time point specified: mouse harvest day 7 after allogeneic transplant. Mouse grafts combined 10^7 T-cell-depleted bone marrow cells with 10^6 splenic CD5+ T cells. Measured with immunoSEQ multiplex PCR; TCRdb has only the in-frame clones, and not every one. The data contain roughly 1,800 clones, approximately 54% of them singletons. The source material was spleen. These receptor sequences come from a female BALB/c mouse given C57BL/6 T cells with graft-versus-host disease after an allogeneic hematopoietic cell transplant.

This clone was seen once. Gene names and germline match the mouse. Read data end 1 residue before the CDR3 end; the end is taken from the germline J gene. The V call is TRBV3, the J call TRBJ2-5; the match to TRBD2 covers 8 bases. Germline V gene lookup returns CDR1 SNHLY and CDR2 FYNGKV (reference sequence). With 1 base clipped from V and 5 bases from J, the junction kept 2 bases outside the gene matches. This CDR3 has 14 amino acids. CDR3 residues: CASSLVGGRDTQYF. The sequenced part of the CDR3 DNA is TGTGCCAGCAGCTTAGTGGGGGGGAGAGACACCCAGTAC. The full variable domain, rest sourced from reference TRBV3 and TRBJ2-5, is GPKVLQIPSHQIIDMGQMVTLNCDPVSNHLYFYWYKQILGQQMEFLVNFYNGKVMEKSKLFKDQFSVERPDGSYFTLKIQPTALEDSAVYFCASSLVGGRDTQYFGPGTRLLVL.

Notes on this clone: Mouse germline and gene names are used. Read coverage stops 1 residue before the CDR3 terminus; the germline J gene supplies the remainder. The chain is built from TRBV16 and TRBJ1-5; D remains unclear. The CDR3 loop spans 12 amino acids. Germline V gives CDR1 SGHSA, CDR2 FRNQAP. V lost 3 bases and J 0 bases, leaving 0 bases between the germline ends. The CDR3 is CASSFNNQAPLF. The CDR3 DNA, read in part, is TGTGCAAGCAGCTTTAACAACCAGGCTCCGCTT. The complete variable domain, with remaining parts taken from reference TRBV16 and TRBJ1-5, reads NAGVIQTPRHKVTGKGQEATLWCEPISGHSAVFWYRQTIVQGLEFLTYFRNQAPIDDSGMPKERFSAQMPNQSHSTLKIQSTQPQDSAVYLCASSFNNQAPLFGEGTRLSVL.

Points on this clone: These gene names are mouse names. The observed sequence ends 1 residue before the CDR3 terminus, with the missing tail filled in from the germline J gene. The gene calls are TRBV13-2 and TRBJ2-1; 7 bases align to TRBD2. This CDR3 is built from 14 residues. Per germline, CDR1 NNHNN and CDR2 SYGAGS (reference sequence). The ends lost 3 bases at V and 3 bases at J; junction bases unmatched: 3. The sequenced part of the CDR3 DNA is TGTGCCAGCGGTGTGACTGGGATCTATGCTGAGCAGTTC. This translates into CASGVTGIYAEQF. The whole CDR3 protein reads CASGVTGIYAEQFF.

Of note for this clone: The listed genes are named as in mouse. The read ends 1 residue early relative to the CDR3; the germline J gene fills the gap. The chain joins TRBV5 to TRBJ2-1; possible D gene TRBD2, 7 bases. Germline V lookup: CDR1 LGHNA, CDR2 YNLKQL (reference sequence). This CDR3 region has 15 residues. V shed 0 bases and J shed 3 bases, with 9 bases lying between them. Incomplete CDR3 DNA: TGTGCCAGCAGCCAAGATTGGGGGGCCTATGCTGAGCAGTTC. Protein sequence: CASSQDWGAYAEQF. In full, the CDR3 reads CASSQDWGAYAEQFF.

This clone is termed large (0.1 to 1%). Mouse germline and gene names are used. The read ends 1 residue before the CDR3 terminus; that terminus is restored from the germline J gene. The chain has TRBV16 and TRBJ2-1; 9 nucleotides line up with TRBD1. Per germline, CDR1 SGHSA and CDR2 FRNQAP. This CDR3 contains 15 residues. V shed 4 bases and J 2 bases; nucleotides not matched to a gene: 3. Incomplete CDR3 DNA: TGTGCAAGCAGCTCCCGGGACAGGGACTATGCTGAGCAGTTC. This gives the protein CASSSRDRDYAEQF. The whole CDR3 sequence reads CASSSRDRDYAEQFF.

This clone turned up a few times. The gene names given are mouse names. The CDR3 goes on 1 residue after the read ends, and that part is filled in from the germline J gene. V is TRBV31 and J is TRBJ2-3; 8 bases are shared with TRBD2. The V and J ends lost 1 base and 0 bases, in that order; junction bases with no gene match: 3. CDR3 size: 15 residues. Germline CDR1 is GKSSPN and CDR2 is SITVG. The CDR3 sequence: CAWSPWGASAETLYF. The sequenced part of the CDR3 DNA is TGTGCCTGGAGTCCCTGGGGGGCTAGTGCAGAAACGCTGTAT.

Of note for this clone: Genes and germline are mouse. The observed sequence ends 1 residue before the CDR3 terminus, with the missing tail filled in from the germline J gene. The V gene is TRBV13-2, the J gene TRBJ1-4; tentative D call: TRBD1 (5 bases). The V and J ends lost 1 base and 0 bases respectively, with 7 bases between them. The germline gives CDR1 NNHNN, CDR2 SYGAGS (reference sequence). The CDR3 consists of 15 residues. The sequenced CDR3 bases are TGTGCCAGCGGTGATCGGACAATTTCCAACGAAAGATTATTT. The encoded protein is CASGDRTISNERLF. The whole CDR3 reads CASGDRTISNERLFF.

This clone turned up a few times. Gene names are mouse gene names. The CDR3 end is not reached by the read, which stops 1 residue before it; the germline J gene fills it in. The chain employs TRBV1 and TRBJ2-1; D unresolved. The germline V and J ends were trimmed by 3 bases and 0 bases, with 9 bases remaining between them. Germline-derived CDR1 and CDR2 are NSQYPW and LRSPGD (reference sequence). The CDR3 sequence is 15 residues long. Here the CDR3 reads CTCSARQYNYAEQFF. Incomplete CDR3 DNA: TGCACCTGCAGTGCCCGACAATATAACTATGCTGAGCAGTTC. The full variable domain, rest sourced from reference TRBV1 and TRBJ2-1, is VTLLEQNPRWRLVPRGQAVNLRCILKNSQYPWMSWYQQDLQKQLQWLFTLRSPGDKEVKSLPGADYLATRVTDTELRLQVANMSQGRTLYCTCSARQYNYAEQFFGPGTRLTVL.

This clone came up a few times. Genes and germline come from the mouse. The DNA ends 1 residue before the CDR3 does, and the rest of the CDR3 is filled in from the germline J gene. V gene TRBV19 combines with J gene TRBJ2-7, with a weak D call TRBD1 (5 bases). There are 12 residues in the CDR3. The germline gives CDR1 FNHDT, CDR2 SITEND (reference sequence). Trimming took 1 base from V and 4 from J, leaving 6 bases between them. Incomplete CDR3 DNA: TGTGCCAGCAGTATATCAGGGTATGAACAGTAC. Translating gives CASSISGYEQY. The whole CDR3 protein is CASSISGYEQYF.

This clone was seen a handful of times. The gene symbols are mouse symbols. The read ends 1 residue before the CDR3 terminus; that terminus is restored from the germline J gene. The chain recombines TRBV13-2 with TRBJ2-7, with TRBD2 matching 8 bases. The junction had 6 bases not matched to a gene; V was cut back by 1 base and J by 0 bases. Germline V lookup: CDR1 NNHNN, CDR2 SYGAGS (reference sequence). There are 16 residues in the CDR3. The CDR3 region is CASGDIGGGSSYEQYF. The sequenced CDR3 bases are TGTGCCAGCGGTGATATTGGGGGGGGGAGCTCCTATGAACAGTAC.

Comment on this clone: All gene names here are mouse names. The read gets to within 1 residue of the CDR3 end, and the germline J gene fills in the rest. The chain uses TRBV29 and TRBJ2-2; D might be TRBD1 (6 bases). With 1 base removed from V and 2 bases from J, the gap between germline ends came to 11 bases. Germline CDR1 reads MSHET; CDR2 reads SYDVDS. The CDR3 runs 16 residues. This chain's CDR3 is CASSLFSGANTGQLYF. Partial CDR3 DNA: TGTGCTAGCAGTTTATTTTCAGGGGCGAACACCGGGCAGCTCTAC.

Remarks on this clone: Gene labels here are mouse ones. Read coverage stops 1 residue before the CDR3 terminus; the germline J gene supplies the remainder. The chain links TRBV12-2 to TRBJ2-7, with 8 bases aligning to TRBD2. Trimming at V came to 0 bases and at J to 3 bases, leaving 6 bases not matched to a gene. From germline, CDR1 is SGHLS and CDR2 HYDKME. The CDR3 loop spans 15 amino acids. The CDR3 loop reads CASSLDDGGDYEQYF. Partial CDR3 DNA: TGTGCCAGCTCTCTCGATGATGGGGGGGACTATGAACAGTAC.

This clone was detected a few times. Gene labels here are mouse ones. The CDR3 is cut off 1 residue early in the read; its end comes from the germline J gene. The chain combines TRBV26 with TRBJ2-2, with 9 bases aligning to TRBD1. The CDR3 extends over 15 amino acids. V lost 4 bases, J lost 2 bases, and 2 bases stayed unmatched. Germline V gene lookup returns CDR1 KGHPV and CDR2 FQNQEV (reference sequence). CDR3 sequence reads: CASSPGQGNTGQLYF. Partial CDR3 DNA: TGTGCCAGCAGTCCCGGACAGGGGAACACCGGGCAGCTCTAC.

About this clone: Gene labels here are mouse ones. Read coverage stops 1 residue before the CDR3 terminus; the germline J gene supplies the remainder. This chain links TRBV13-3 with TRBJ2-1; D unclear. The CDR3 is 12 amino acids. V lost 2 bases to trimming and J lost 8 bases, with 8 bases between them. Germline lookup yields CDR1 NNHDY and CDR2 SYVADS. The CDR3 here is CASSETGPEQFF. Incomplete CDR3 DNA: TGTGCCAGCAGTGAAACGGGTCCTGAGCAGTTC.

Concerning this clone itself: The gene symbols are mouse symbols. The read comes to an end 1 residue before the CDR3 does, leaving the germline J gene to fill in the end. The chain is built from TRBV2 and TRBJ1-1; no clear D. Germline-derived CDR1 and CDR2 are LGHNA and YSYQKL. The V and J ends lost 5 bases and 3 bases respectively, with 7 bases between them. The CDR3 consists of 12 residues. The CDR3: CASSSGYTEVFF. The sequenced part of the CDR3 DNA is TGTGCCAGCAGCTCAGGTTACACAGAAGTCTTC.

On this clone itself: Gene names follow the mouse nomenclature. The read terminates 1 residue before the CDR3 end, so the remaining end is supplied by the germline J gene. V is TRBV5 and J is TRBJ2-7; TRBD2 is a possible D gene (7 bases). The V end lost 2 bases, the J end lost 7 bases, and 12 bases lay between the germline ends. The CDR3 has 13 residues. Germline V CDR1 and CDR2: LGHNA, YNLKQL (reference sequence). CDR3: CASSQLGAGEQYF. CDR3 bases read: TGTGCCAGCAGCCAACTGGGGGCGGGGGAACAGTAC.

This clone was seen only a few times. These gene names are mouse names. The read ends 1 residue early relative to the CDR3; the germline J gene fills the gap. The V and J genes are TRBV16 and TRBJ2-7, with TRBD1 as a possible D gene (5 bases). Per germline, CDR1 SGHSA and CDR2 FRNQAP. This CDR3 has 13 amino acids. The V end was cut by 1 base, the J end by 3 bases, with 7 bases between. The CDR3 loop is CASSLGGDYEQYF. The part of the CDR3 DNA that was read is TGTGCAAGCAGCTTAGGAGGGGACTATGAACAGTAC.

As regards this clone: The listed genes are named as in mouse. The read finishes 1 residue shy of the CDR3 end, and the germline J gene is used to complete it. This chain connects TRBV29 to TRBJ1-3; D remains ambiguous. Trimming stripped 3 bases from V and 4 bases from J, with 1 base between. CDR1 and CDR2 from the germline V gene are MSHET and SYDVDS. The CDR3 has 11 amino acids. CDR3 loop: CASSLGNTLYF. The DNA read from the CDR3 is TGTGCTAGCAGTTTGGGAAATACGCTCTAT.

In the case of this clone: Gene and germline names: mouse. The read terminates 1 residue ahead of where the CDR3 ends, so the germline J gene completes it. The chain has TRBV31 and TRBJ2-7; 9 nucleotides agree with TRBD2. The V and J ends lost 0 bases and 8 bases, in that order; junction bases with no gene match: 8. The CDR3 spans 14 residues. CDR1 is GKSSPN, CDR2 SITVG, per germline. The DNA read from the CDR3 is TGTGCCTGGAGTCTAGATGGGGGGGCGGGCCAACAGTAC. It specifies CAWSLDGGAGQQY. From start to end, the CDR3 is CAWSLDGGAGQQYF.

This clone has just a few counts. The genes are named according to mouse. The CDR3 goes on 1 residue after the read ends, and that part is filled in from the germline J gene. The V and J genes are TRBV19 and TRBJ1-3; possible D gene TRBD1, 5 bases. Between the trimmed V and J ends, which lost 3 bases and 0 bases, there was a span of 7 bases. The CDR3 is 14 residues long. Germline CDR1 is FNHDT and CDR2 is SITEND (reference sequence). CDR3 DNA (partial): TGTGCCAGCAGTAGGGGGGATTCTGGAAATACGCTCTAT. Translating it yields CASSRGDSGNTLY. The whole CDR3 sequence is CASSRGDSGNTLYF.

Sample share makes this clone large. The genes and germline here are from mouse. The CDR3 end is not reached by the read, which stops 1 residue before it; the germline J gene fills it in. This chain uses TRBV31 with TRBJ2-1; the match to TRBD2 covers 9 bases. CDR3 length equals 14 residues. Germline loops: CDR1 GKSSPN, CDR2 SITVG. J was trimmed by 5 bases and V by 0 bases; bases with no gene match: 2. CDR3 sequence: CAWSLLGGDAEQFF. CDR3 DNA, as far as it was read: TGTGCCTGGAGTCTGCTGGGGGGGGATGCTGAGCAGTTC.

A note on this clone: Gene names are the mouse ones. The CDR3 end is not reached by the read, which stops 1 residue before it; the germline J gene fills it in. The sample has other DNA sequences that encode this CDR3 too. The chain combines TRBV3 with TRBJ1-6; D possibly corresponds to TRBD1 (6 bases). TRBJ1-6 is an ORF, with its function uncertain. CDR3 size: 14 residues. Germline CDR1 is SNHLY and CDR2 is FYNGKV (reference sequence). V lost 1 base to trimming and J lost 10 bases, with 11 bases between them. The CDR3 bases that were read are TGTGCCAGCAGCTTAGACAGAGGGGGGTCGCCCCTCTAC. Protein sequence: CASSLDRGGSPLY. In full, the CDR3 is CASSLDRGGSPLYF.

This clone was observed a handful of times. Mouse gene names apply. With the read ending 1 residue before the CDR3 end, the germline J gene is used to fill in that end. The chain joins TRBV13-3 to TRBJ2-7; 8 bases map to TRBD1. The J segment lost 0 bases and the V segment lost 5 bases, leaving 4 bases of the junction unmatched. The V gene's germline CDR1 is NNHDY and CDR2 SYVADS. The CDR3 spans 14 residues. The CDR3 loop is CASRTGGSSYEQYF. The part of the CDR3 DNA that was read is TGTGCCAGCAGAACAGGGGGTAGCTCCTATGAACAGTAC.

A remark on this clone: Gene names and germline refer to mouse. The CDR3 loop is CASRGQGSNERLFF. The DNA read from the CDR3 is TGTGCCAGCAGGGGACAGGGCTCCAACGAAAGATTATTT. This sequence joins TRBV3 and TRBJ1-4; 9 bases are a match to TRBD1. The sequenced fragment ends 1 residue before the CDR3 boundary, so the rest is inferred from the germline J gene. The germline V gene encodes CDR1 SNHLY and CDR2 FYNGKV (reference sequence). The CDR3 sequence is 14 residues long. V was pared by 6 bases and J by 2 bases, with 1 base of the junction left unmatched.

With regard to this clone: Mouse gene names and germline throughout. The CDR3 region is CASSFSQGGAETLYF. The covered CDR3 bases are TGTGCCAGCAGTTTCAGCCAGGGCGGTGCAGAAACGCTGTAT. The chain carries TRBV14 and TRBJ2-3; TRBD1 is a possible D gene (5 bases). Read coverage stops 1 residue before the CDR3 terminus; the germline J gene supplies the remainder. Germline V gene sequence: CDR1 SGHDT, CDR2 FRDEAV. V lost 1 base and J lost 1, with 10 bases in between. There are 15 residues in the CDR3.

This clone was seen only a few times. Gene and germline names: mouse. The read stops 1 residue short of the end of the CDR3; the missing end is completed from the germline J gene. The chain couples TRBV20 to TRBJ1-4; a possible D gene is TRBD1 (5 bases). CDR1 and CDR2 (germline): GFQATS, STVNSAI. The V end lost 1 base, the J end lost 3 bases, and 6 bases lay between the germline ends. This CDR3 has 13 residues. CDR3 DNA (partial): TGTGGTGCTAGGGCAGGGCCCAACGAAAGATTATTT. Encoded protein: CGARAGPNERLF. The full-length CDR3 reads as CGARAGPNERLFF.

Regarding this clone: Gene names and germline refer to mouse. The read finishes 1 residue shy of the CDR3 end, and the germline J gene is used to complete it. V is TRBV14 and J is TRBJ2-2; D might be TRBD2 (6 bases). The V end lost 5 bases, the J end lost 0 bases, and 17 bases lay between the germline ends. CDR1 is SGHDT, CDR2 FRDEAV, per germline. This CDR3 region has 17 residues. The sequenced part of the CDR3 DNA is TGTGCCAGCAGCCCAGGGACTACCCTCTCAAACACCGGGCAGCTCTAC. It codes for CASSPGTTLSNTGQLY. The entire CDR3 protein reads CASSPGTTLSNTGQLYF.

Remarks on this clone: Gene and germline names: mouse. Read sequence stops 1 residue before the CDR3 end, and the germline J gene provides the missing end. This rearrangement joins TRBV5 to TRBJ2-3, with TRBD1 identical over 7 bases. The J segment lost 0 bases and the V segment lost 3 bases, leaving 3 bases of the junction unmatched. Germline assignment: CDR1 LGHNA and CDR2 YNLKQL (reference sequence). The CDR3 runs 15 residues. This CDR3 is CASSHLQGSAETLYF. The part of the CDR3 DNA that was read is TGTGCCAGCAGCCACCTACAGGGGAGTGCAGAAACGCTGTAT.

Judged by abundance, this clone is large. Mouse germline and gene names are used. Read data end 1 residue before the CDR3 end; the end is taken from the germline J gene. V is TRBV13-1 and J is TRBJ2-7, with D possibly matching TRBD1 (6 bases). V gave up 0 bases and J gave up 4 bases, with 8 bases separating them. The germline CDR1 and CDR2 sequences are NSHNY and SYGAGN. This CDR3 is 13 amino acids long. The sequenced CDR3 bases are TGTGCCAGCAGTGATGGGGACATATATGAACAGTAC. Its protein product is CASSDGDIYEQY. From start to end, the CDR3 is CASSDGDIYEQYF.

On this clone itself: The gene names here belong to mouse. The read is 1 residue too short to cover the CDR3 end, so that end is filled in from the germline J gene. This rearrangement joins TRBV13-3 to TRBJ2-1; D perhaps matches TRBD2 (7 bases). The CDR3 has 14 residues. The V and J ends lost 2 bases and 3 bases respectively, with 9 bases between them. CDR1 and CDR2 from the germline V gene are NNHDY and SYVADS. The CDR3: CASSERGGYAEQFF. CDR3 DNA (partial): TGTGCCAGCAGTGAGAGGGGGGGCTATGCTGAGCAGTTC.

There are a few counts of this clone. Gene names are the mouse ones. The read ends 1 residue shy of where the CDR3 ends; the end is completed using the germline J gene. The chain recombines TRBV26 with TRBJ2-7; 8 bases agree with TRBD2. Germline trimming cut 3 bases from V and 4 bases from J; bases unmatched to any gene: 5. In germline, CDR1 is KGHPV, CDR2 FQNQEV (reference sequence). CDR3 length: 14 residues. This CDR3 reads CASSLALGGYEQYF. The DNA read from the CDR3 is TGTGCCAGCAGTCTAGCCCTGGGGGGTTATGAACAGTAC.